Listed below are T cell receptor beta chains from one sample, sequenced in a study of blood T cell repertoires in COVID-19. Sequenced by immunoSEQ multiplex PCR; TCRdb stores in-frame clones only, minus some. The sample holds about 83,000 clones; 70% to 90% are singletons and the top ten take 22%. The sample taken for sequencing was peripheral blood. Receptors were obtained from a woman of 80 years or more in a cohort sampled during active or convalescent COVID-19. Both conserved end residues are part of each CDR3. The D gene is left open where the match is weak. Clone sizes are given selectively: once, few, many, or a class where the clone is expanded.

J	V	D	size	DNA	CDR3
TRBJ1-4	TRBV25-1	TRBD1	-	TGTGCCAGCAGGGACAGGGAAAAACTGTTTTTT	CASRDREKLFF
TRBJ1-2	TRBV2	-	-	TGTGCCAGCAGTAGTAACACCCCCTATGGCTACACCTTC	CASSSNTPYGYTF
TRBJ1-1	TRBV12-5	TRBD1	-	TGTGCTAGTGGTTTGGCCAGGGGGCAGGCGAACACTGAAGCTTTCTTT	CASGLARGQANTEAFF
TRBJ2-5	TRBV3-1/TRBV3-2	TRBD2	-	TGTGCCAGCGCGGGAGTGGGGGGTGGAGGAGAGACCCAGTACTTC	CASAGVGGGGETQYF
TRBJ1-5	TRBV28	-	-	TGTGCCAGCAGTTTTATAAACAACAATCAGCCCCAGCATTTT	CASSFINNNQPQHF
TRBJ1-2	TRBV15	-	few	TGTGCCACCAGCAGAGGGGCTCTTACTAACTATGGCTACACCTTC	CATSRGALTNYGYTF
TRBJ2-5	TRBV7-6	-	-	TGTGCCAGCAGCGATCCCTACAGGGCTCCCCAAGAGACCCAGTACTTC	CASSDPYRAPQETQYF
TRBJ2-1	TRBV11-3	-	few	TGTGCCAGCAGCTTAGCGTGGAGTCCGCTGCCTGAGCAGTTCTTC	CASSLAWSPLPEQFF
TRBJ2-5	TRBV10-3	TRBD2	-	TGTGCCATCAACGGGGGGGGCGGAGAGACCCAGTACTTC	CAINGGGGETQYF
TRBJ1-1	TRBV5-1	-	-	TGCGCCAGCACGGGGTTGGATACTGAAGCTTTCTTT	CASTGLDTEAFF
TRBJ2-7	TRBV23-1	-	-	TGCGCCAGCAGTCAGCCGAATGAGGCCAGCAATGTGGTCTTGAGGGAGCAGTACTTC	CASSQPNEASNVVLREQYF
TRBJ2-4	TRBV5-4	TRBD2	once	TGTGCCAGCAGCCCCAGCGGCCAGCGGGAGATCTTC	CASSPSGQREIF
TRBJ2-2	TRBV5-4	TRBD1	-	TGTGCCAGCAGCTCCTGGGGACAGGGTAACACCGGGGAGCTGTTTTTT	CASSSWGQGNTGELFF
TRBJ1-6	TRBV5-4	-	-	TGTGCCAGCAGCTTGGCAGGGGTTTCACCCCTCCACTTT	CASSLAGVSPLHF
TRBJ1-2	TRBV30	-	-	TGTGCCTGGAGTCCCTGGGCCTCCGGCTATGGCTACACCTTC	CAWSPWASGYGYTF
TRBJ2-1	TRBV7-9	TRBD2	-	TGTGCCAGCAGCTTAGCGGAGTTGAGACTAGCGGAGCAGTACAATGAGCAGTTCTTC	CASSLAELRLAEQYNEQFF
TRBJ2-2	TRBV5-4	-	-	TGTGCCAGCAGCTTAAGACGGGGAACGAACACCGGGGAGCTGTTTTTT	CASSLRRGTNTGELFF
TRBJ1-1	TRBV19	-	-	TGTGCCAGTAGTCCCAGGGAGAACACTGAAGCTTTCTTT	CASSPRENTEAFF
TRBJ1-2	TRBV11-2	-	-	TGTGCCAGCAGCTTAGCGCTGGACACCTATGGCTACACCTTC	CASSLALDTYGYTF
TRBJ1-1	TRBV12-5	-	-	TGTGCTAGTGGTTCCGGAGAGTGGAACACTGAAGCTTTCTTT	CASGSGEWNTEAFF
TRBJ1-3	TRBV6-5	TRBD1	-	TGTGCCAGCACCCCGGACAGGGCGAACACCATATATTTT	CASTPDRANTIYF
TRBJ1-5	TRBV7-8	TRBD1	-	TGTGCCAGCAGCTCGGGACAGTACAATCAGCCCCAGCATTTT	CASSSGQYNQPQHF
TRBJ2-7	TRBV11-1	TRBD1	-	TGTGCCAGCGGACGGGACAGGGGATACGAGCAGTACTTC	CASGRDRGYEQYF
TRBJ2-2	TRBV19	-	-	TGTGCCAGTAGTATCCAGAGGCTAACCGGGGAGCTGTTTTTT	CASSIQRLTGELFF
TRBJ2-1	TRBV9	-	few	TGTGCCAGCAGCGTAGATTTTAGCCGCGCTGAGCAGTTCTTC	CASSVDFSRAEQFF
TRBJ2-3	TRBV6-5	-	-	TGTGGGGGTAGGGAGGCTGGCACAGATACGCAGTATTTT	CGGREAGTDTQYF
TRBJ1-2	TRBV6-5	-	-	TGTGCCAGCAGCCTGCTGGGAGGGAACTATGGCTACACCTTC	CASSLLGGNYGYTF
TRBJ2-5	TRBV27	TRBD2	-	TGTGCCAGCAAGGGACTAGCAAGAGAGACCCAGTACTTC	CASKGLARETQYF